These T cell receptor beta chains were read from a single sample in a study of beta chain features in type 1 diabetes. The repertoire was sequenced with immunoSEQ multiplex PCR; TCRdb's copy has only in-frame clones and lacks some. The table has over 150,000 clones, about 8.5% seen once. Sequencing was performed on central memory CD4+ T cells from blood. All receptors derive from a man aged 18 to 35 in good health. Both conserved end residues are part of each CDR3. A D gene is named only where the DNA matches it firmly. Some rows have no size entry. The others give once, few or many, or a class for an expanded clone.

TRBJ1-6 | TRBV29-1 | few | TRBD1 | TGCAGCGTGAAATTGACAGGGGACAATAATTCACCCCTCCACTTT | CSVKLTGDNNSPLHF
TRBJ1-2 | TRBV6-5 | NA | NA | TGTGCCAGCAGTCTTACACAAAACTATGGCTACACCTTC | CASSLTQNYGYTF
TRBJ2-5 | TRBV6-1 | NA | TRBD1 | TGTGCCAGCAGTGAACGGTGGGACAGGCCCCATCAGTACTTC | CASSERWDRPHQYF
TRBJ2-1 | TRBV4-3 | NA | TRBD2 | TGCGCCAGCAGCCAAACCATAGCGGGAGGGCCGGATGAGCAGTTCTTC | CASSQTIAGGPDEQFF
TRBJ2-5 | TRBV9 | few | NA | TGTGCCAGCAGCGTAGGGACGGGGCAGGGGGAGACCCAGTACTTC | CASSVGTGQGETQYF
TRBJ2-7 | TRBV28 | many | TRBD2 | TGTGCCAGCAACAGCGGGGGCTGGAACTCCTACGAGCAGTACTTC | CASNSGGWNSYEQYF
TRBJ2-3 | TRBV28 | NA | NA | TGTGCCAGCAGTTTAAGTGTTAGCGGAGGGTTTAGCACAGATACGCAGTATTTT | CASSLSVSGGFSTDTQYF
TRBJ1-2 | TRBV13 | NA | NA | TGTGCCAGCAGCTTAGGACAGGGCGAAGGTGGCTACACCTTC | CASSLGQGEGGYTF
TRBJ2-1 | TRBV5-6 | NA | TRBD2 | TGTGCCAGCAGCTTGGCCATGCAAGCGGGAGGGCCGAATGAGCAGTTCTTC | CASSLAMQAGGPNEQFF
TRBJ2-7 | TRBV6-5 | many | TRBD1 | TGTGCCAGCACTAGGACAGGGAGCTACGAGCAGTACTTC | CASTRTGSYEQYF
TRBJ1-5 | TRBV10-3 | few | TRBD1 | TGTGCCATCAGCGCGGACAGGGGCGGTCAGCCCCAGCATTTT | CAISADRGGQPQHF
TRBJ2-1 | TRBV6-1 | NA | NA | TGTGCCAGCAGCTACAGGGTCTATGAGCAGTTCTTC | CASSYRVYEQFF
TRBJ2-5 | TRBV5-1 | NA | NA | TGCGCCAGCAGCTTGAGTGACGGTGCGGTATTAGAGACCCAGTACTTC | CASSLSDGAVLETQYF
TRBJ1-1 | TRBV2 | NA | NA | TGTGCCAGCAGTGCTAGACAGGACATGAACACTGAAGCTTTCTTT | CASSARQDMNTEAFF
TRBJ2-6 | TRBV7-8 | few | NA | TGTGCCAGCAGCTTAGGTCGCTCTGGGGCCAACGTCCTGACTTTC | CASSLGRSGANVLTF
TRBJ2-1 | TRBV7-2 | many | TRBD1 | TGTGCCAGCAGCTCACTGACAGGGGGCAATGAGCAGTTCTTC | CASSSLTGGNEQFF
TRBJ1-5 | TRBV5-4 | many | NA | TGTGCCAGCAGCTTGAACAGAATCAATCAGCCCCAGCATTTT | CASSLNRINQPQHF
TRBJ2-7 | TRBV19 | few | TRBD1 | TGTGCCAGTAGTATTCGAGGACAGGTCTCCGAGCAGTACTTC | CASSIRGQVSEQYF
TRBJ1-4 | TRBV29-1 | NA | NA | TGCAGCGGGGGGGTAGCAGGAACTAATGAAAAACTGTTTTTT | CSGGVAGTNEKLFF
TRBJ2-7 | TRBV9 | NA | NA | TGTGCCAGCAGCGATACCGGGACACGGGCGGGCGAGCAGTACTTC | CASSDTGTRAGEQYF
TRBJ2-5 | TRBV5-1 | NA | NA | TGCGCCAGCAGCTTGGGTAGGCGGCAAAAAGAGACCCAGTACTTC | CASSLGRRQKETQYF
TRBJ2-6 | TRBV18 | few | TRBD1 | TGTGCCAGCTCACTACAACGATTAGGGACAGCGGATCGCTCTGGGGCCAACGTCCTGACTTTC | CASSLQRLGTADRSGANVLTF
TRBJ2-7 | TRBV5-4 | NA | TRBD1 | TGTGCCAGCAGCCTTGGAATGGGGACAGGGACTTACGAGCAGTACTTC | CASSLGMGTGTYEQYF
TRBJ2-3 | TRBV7-9 | few | NA | TGTGCCAGCAGCTTACCCCCGGCAGGGTCAGCAGATACGCAGTATTTT | CASSLPPAGSADTQYF
TRBJ1-4 | TRBV28 | few | TRBD1 | TGTGCCAGCAGTCCGACAGGGGGCAATGAAAAACTGTTTTTT | CASSPTGGNEKLFF
TRBJ1-2 | TRBV28 | few | NA | TGTGCCAGCAGTTCGGGGGGCGACCCACCGGGGGGGGGCTACACCTTC | CASSSGGDPPGGGYTF
TRBJ2-7 | TRBV9 | few | NA | TGTGCCAGCAGCGTAGATGATAGGGGCGGATACGAGCAGTACTTC | CASSVDDRGGYEQYF
TRBJ1-3 | TRBV5-6 | NA | NA | TGTGCCAGCAGCCGGCGGGACTTTGGAAACACCATATATTTT | CASSRRDFGNTIYF
TRBJ2-1 | TRBV7-8 | few | TRBD2 | TGTGCCAGCAGCTTGCTAGCGGTCCTCTCCTACAATGAGCAGTTCTTC | CASSLLAVLSYNEQFF
TRBJ2-1 | TRBV9 | few | TRBD2 | TGTGCCAGCAGCGTTGCGGGGGATACCTACAATGAGCAGTTCTTC | CASSVAGDTYNEQFF
TRBJ1-2 | TRBV28 | NA | NA | TGTGCCAGCAGTTTTATTGGGGCCAACTATGGCTACACCTTC | CASSFIGANYGYTF
TRBJ2-5 | TRBV5-8 | few | NA | TGTGCCAGCAGCTTTGGAGACAGCCAAAAAGAGACCCAGTACTTC | CASSFGDSQKETQYF
TRBJ2-7 | TRBV27 | NA | NA | TGTGCCAGCAGTCCCCTGGGGGGAACGGGGTCCTACGAGCAGTACTTC | CASSPLGGTGSYEQYF
TRBJ1-1 | TRBV7-8 | few | NA | TGTGCCAGCAGCTTAGCGCCTAGGAACACTGAAGCTTTCTTT | CASSLAPRNTEAFF
TRBJ1-5 | TRBV7-2 | NA | TRBD1 | TGTGCCAGCAGCACTGTAGGGGGACAGGGATTCGGCAATCAGCCCCAGCATTTT | CASSTVGGQGFGNQPQHF
TRBJ2-3 | TRBV7-6 | few | NA | TGTGCCAGCAGCTCGGGTGTCACAGATACGCAGTATTTT | CASSSGVTDTQYF
TRBJ2-1 | TRBV7-2 | NA | NA | TGTGCCAGCCTAAAGGGACATTTGGTCTACAATGAGCAGTTCTTC | CASLKGHLVYNEQFF
TRBJ1-1 | TRBV5-1 | few | TRBD1 | TGCGCCAGCAGCTCCTTACAGGGGTCTGAAGCTTTCTTT | CASSSLQGSEAFF
TRBJ2-5 | TRBV9 | NA | NA | TGTGCCAGCAGCCCCCGACAGAGTCAAGAGACCCAGTACTTC | CASSPRQSQETQYF
TRBJ2-7 | TRBV6-5 | NA | TRBD1 | TGTGCCAGCAGGCGACAGGGGCACTCCTACGAGCAGTACTTC | CASRRQGHSYEQYF
TRBJ2-2 | TRBV9 | NA | TRBD2 | TGTGCCAGCAGCCGAAAGACTAGCGGGACCGGCGGTGGGGAGCTGTTTTTT | CASSRKTSGTGGGELFF
TRBJ2-7 | TRBV4-2 | few | NA | TGTGCCAGCAGCCAAACGACAGTGGGAGAGCAGTACTTC | CASSQTTVGEQYF
TRBJ2-1 | TRBV7-6 | NA | TRBD2 | TGTGCCAGCAGCATCGGACTAGCGGGCTACAATGAGCAGTTCTTC | CASSIGLAGYNEQFF
TRBJ1-2 | TRBV6-1 | few | NA | TGTGCCAGCAGTGAAGCGTCAGGACAAAAGGATGGCTACACCTTC | CASSEASGQKDGYTF